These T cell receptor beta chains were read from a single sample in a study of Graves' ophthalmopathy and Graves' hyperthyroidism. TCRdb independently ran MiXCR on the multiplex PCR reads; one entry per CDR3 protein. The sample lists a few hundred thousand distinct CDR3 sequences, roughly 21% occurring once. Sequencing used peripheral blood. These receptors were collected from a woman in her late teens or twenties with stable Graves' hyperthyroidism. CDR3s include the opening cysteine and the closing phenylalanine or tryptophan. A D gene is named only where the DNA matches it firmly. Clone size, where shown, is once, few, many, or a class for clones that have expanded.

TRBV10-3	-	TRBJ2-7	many	CAIRDGSYEQYF	TGTGCCATTCGGGACGGCTCCTACGAGCAGTACTTC
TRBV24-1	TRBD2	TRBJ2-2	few	CATESGGDTGELFF	TGTGCCACCGAGAGCGGGGGGGACACCGGGGAGCTGTTTTTT
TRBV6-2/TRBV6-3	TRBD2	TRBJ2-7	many	CASSRRLAGVDEQYF	TGTGCCAGCAGTCGTCGATTAGCGGGAGTCGACGAGCAGTACTTC
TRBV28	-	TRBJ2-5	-	CASEGWPETQYF	TGTGCCAGCGAGGGTTGGCCGGAGACCCAGTACTTC
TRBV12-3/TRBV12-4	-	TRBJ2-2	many	CASSLTTPERDTGELFF	TGTGCCAGCAGTTTAACCACGCCAGAGAGAGACACCGGGGAGCTGTTTTTT
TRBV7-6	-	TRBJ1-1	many	CASSVEGKNTEAFF	TGTGCCAGCAGCGTGGAGGGAAAGAACACTGAAGCTTTCTTT
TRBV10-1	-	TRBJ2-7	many	CASSESLGYGQYF	TGCGCCAGCAGTGAGTCCTTAGGCTACGGGCAGTACTTC
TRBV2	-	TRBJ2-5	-	CANSEERVDTQYF	TGTGCCAACAGTGAAGAAAGGGTTGACACCCAGTACTTC
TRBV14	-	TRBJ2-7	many	CASSPLGGYEQYF	TGTGCCAGCAGCCCGCTTGGCGGATACGAGCAGTACTTC
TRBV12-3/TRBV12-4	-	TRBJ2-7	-	CASSRGGWYEQYF	TGTGCCAGCAGCCGAGGGGGATGGTACGAGCAGTACTTC
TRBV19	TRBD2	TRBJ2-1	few	CASSAASGTYNEQFF	TGTGCCAGTAGTGCTGCTAGCGGGACCTACAATGAGCAGTTCTTC
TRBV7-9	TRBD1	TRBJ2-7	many	CASSLATGTGGEQYF	TGTGCCAGCAGCTTAGCGACCGGGACAGGGGGCGAGCAGTACTTC
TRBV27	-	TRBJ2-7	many	CASEPGPDTRGEQYF	TGTGCCAGCGAGCCAGGTCCCGATACTAGAGGCGAGCAGTACTTC
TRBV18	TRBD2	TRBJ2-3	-	CASSTTSGGGGDTQYF	TGTGCCAGCTCAACTACTAGCGGAGGGGGAGGAGATACGCAGTATTTT
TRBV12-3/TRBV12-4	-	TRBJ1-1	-	CASRSGFGATEAFF	TGTGCCAGCAGATCAGGGTTTGGGGCCACTGAAGCTTTCTTT
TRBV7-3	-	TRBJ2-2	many	CASSSRGLSGEPFF	TGTGCCAGCAGCTCCAGGGGGCTGAGCGGGGAGCCGTTTTTT
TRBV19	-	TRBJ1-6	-	CASSDEGLNSPLHF	TGTGCCAGTAGTGACGAAGGTCTCAATTCACCCCTCCACTTT
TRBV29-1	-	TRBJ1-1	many	CSVSGLLNTEAFF	TGCAGCGTTTCGGGACTCTTGAACACTGAAGCTTTCTTT
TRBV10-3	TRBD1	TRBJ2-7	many	CAISTGGTYEQYF	TGTGCCATCAGTACAGGGGGCACCTACGAGCAGTACTTC
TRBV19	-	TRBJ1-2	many	CASTPSGAGNYGYTF	TGTGCCAGTACCCCCTCCGGGGCAGGAAACTATGGCTACACCTTC
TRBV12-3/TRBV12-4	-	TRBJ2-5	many	CASSFSPPGGETQYF	TGTGCCAGCAGTTTTTCGCCGCCCGGGGGAGAGACCCAGTACTTC
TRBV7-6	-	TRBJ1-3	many	CASSARGPLGGNTIYF	TGTGCCAGCAGCGCCAGGGGCCCTTTAGGAGGAAACACCATATATTTT
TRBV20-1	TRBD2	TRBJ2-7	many	CSASERENEQYF	TGCAGTGCCTCGGAGCGGGAGAACGAGCAGTACTTC
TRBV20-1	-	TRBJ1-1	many	CSANQASMNTEAFF	TGCAGTGCTAATCAGGCTTCCATGAACACTGAAGCTTTCTTT
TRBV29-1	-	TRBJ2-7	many	CSVEGGEAYEQYF	TGCAGCGTTGAAGGGGGTGAGGCCTACGAGCAGTACTTC
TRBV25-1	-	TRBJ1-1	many	CASSEWVDRRLNTEAFF	TGTGCCAGCAGTGAATGGGTCGACAGACGATTGAACACTGAAGCTTTCTTT
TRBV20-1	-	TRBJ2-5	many	CSADSPGGETQYF	TGCAGTGCTGATAGTCCAGGAGGGGAGACCCAGTACTTC
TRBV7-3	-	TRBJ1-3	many	CASSKYRGNTIYF	TGTGCCAGCTCAAAGTATCGGGGAAACACCATATATTTT
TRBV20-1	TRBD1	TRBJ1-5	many	CSASQGAGQPQHF	TGCAGTGCATCACAGGGGGCGGGTCAGCCCCAGCATTTT
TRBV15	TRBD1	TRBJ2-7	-	CATSRDRAGGSHEQYF	TGTGCCACCAGCAGAGATCGGGCAGGGGGTTCCCACGAGCAGTACTTC
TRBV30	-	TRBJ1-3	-	CAWDVSSGNIIYF	TGTGCCTGGGACGTTAGCTCTGGAAACATCATATATTTT
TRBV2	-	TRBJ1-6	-	CASGRYRGSPLHF	TGTGCCAGCGGTCGCTACCGGGGTTCACCCCTCCACTTT
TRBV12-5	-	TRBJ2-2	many	CASGLGVGKPGTGELFF	TGTGCTAGTGGTTTGGGAGTTGGAAAACCGGGCACCGGGGAGCTGTTTTTT
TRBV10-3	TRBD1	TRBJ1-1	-	CAISAGGSVTEAFF	TGTGCCATCAGCGCAGGGGGCTCGGTGACTGAAGCTTTCTTT
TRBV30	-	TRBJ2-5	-	CAWSVLGSQYF	TGTGCCTGGAGTGTACTGGGGTCCCAGTACTTC
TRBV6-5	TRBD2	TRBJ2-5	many	CASKIETSGKETQYF	TGTGCCAGCAAGATTGAGACTAGCGGTAAAGAGACCCAGTACTTC
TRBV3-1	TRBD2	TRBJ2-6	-	CASSQDPRLAGASGANVLTF	TGTGCCAGCAGCCAAGATCCCAGACTAGCGGGGGCCTCTGGGGCCAACGTCCTGACTTTC
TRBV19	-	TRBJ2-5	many	CASSSLALQETQYF	TGTGCCAGTAGTAGCCTCGCGCTCCAAGAGACCCAGTACTTC
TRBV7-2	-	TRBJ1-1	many	CASSLVARGRTEAFF	TGTGCCAGCAGCTTGGTTGCAAGGGGGAGGACTGAAGCTTTCTTT
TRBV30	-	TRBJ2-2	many	CAWSKGPTGELFF	TGTGCCTGGAGTAAGGGGCCAACCGGGGAGCTGTTTTTT
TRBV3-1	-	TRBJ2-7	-	CASSQARQTYEQYF	TGTGCCAGCAGCCAGGCTCGACAGACCTACGAGCAGTACTTC
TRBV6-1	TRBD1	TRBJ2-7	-	CASSDRGGYEQYF	TGTGCCAGCAGCGACAGGGGTGGCTACGAGCAGTACTTC